This entry describes one T cell receptor beta chain. This sample was taken from a study of control samples from healthy donors and cancer patients. The CDR3 extends over 18 amino acids. The germline CDR1 and CDR2 sequences are LNHDA and SQIVND (reference sequence). Deletions cut 9 bases from V and 3 bases from J, with 27 bases between. Using immunoSEQ multiplex PCR, the repertoire was profiled, and TCRdb retains in-frame clones only, with some absent. Of around 130,000 clones in the sample, 70% to 90% were seen once. The material sequenced was blood. The TCR comes from a man in his fifties in good health. V gene TRBV19 combines with J gene TRBJ1-5, with D unresolved. This CDR3 reads CARKTRLPFPRHNQPQHF. The CDR3 region has the DNA TGTGCCAGAAAGACACGCCTCCCCTTTCCTAGGCACAATCAGCCCCAGCATTTT.